One sample yielded the 31 T cell receptor beta chains listed below, sequenced in a study of cytomegalovirus exposure and HLA in healthy donors. 60 Vbeta and 13 Jbeta primers were used in PCR. Only in-frame clones appear in the TCRdb table, and some are missing; sequencing was by immunoSEQ multiplex PCR. The sample consists of nearly 300,000 clones, just over 85% of them appearing once. Specimen: PBMCs. These TCRs come from a man aged 40-55 years in good health and CMV-seropositive.

The chain is built from TRBV13 and TRBJ2-7, with 10 bases that match TRBD2. This CDR3 region has 15 residues. Trimming cost V 3 bases and J 2 bases; bases outside gene matches: 4. CDR1 and CDR2 from the germline V gene are PRHDT and FYEKMQ (reference sequence). The CDR3 protein is CASSFRGTSAYEQYF. CDR3 nucleotides: TGTGCCAGCAGCTTCCGTGGGACTAGCGCCTACGAGCAGTACTTC.

The chain recombines TRBV2 with TRBJ2-7; D is possibly TRBD2 (6 bases). V was clipped by 7 bases and J by 6 bases, with 19 bases between them. The CDR3 extends over 14 amino acids. Germline values: CDR1 SNHLY, CDR2 FYNNEI. CDR3 protein: CASNIPGDGSEQYF. Here the CDR3 DNA reads TGTGCCAGCAATATCCCGGGAGACGGTAGCGAGCAGTACTTC.

V gene TRBV7-2 combines with J gene TRBJ1-2; no firm D call. CDR1 is SGHTA, CDR2 FQGNSA, per germline. V was cut by 0 bases and J by 4 bases, with 9 bases left in between. CDR3 length equals 14 residues. The CDR3 here is CASSLAAGGYGYTF. The CDR3 bases are TGTGCCAGCAGCTTAGCGGCGGGCGGCTATGGCTACACCTTC.

The chain is built from TRBV6-5 and TRBJ2-1; 7 bases agree with TRBD1. Trimming took 6 bases from V and 1 from J; bases not matched to a gene: 6. Germline V gives CDR1 MNHEY, CDR2 SVGAGI. CDR3 size: 15 residues. DNA for the CDR3: TGTGCCAGCAGCCACCGGGACAGTTCCTACAATGAGCAGTTCTTC. Protein product: CASSHRDSSYNEQFF.

The table lists this clone with many counts. The genes are TRBV6-6 and TRBJ2-1; 10 nucleotides align to TRBD1. The CDR3 is 13 residues long. The germline CDR1 and CDR2 sequences are MNHNY and SVGAGI (reference sequence). V dropped 6 bases and J dropped 13; count of bases not matched to a gene: 9. The CDR3 sequence: CASSPDRGLLQFF. Written as DNA, the CDR3 is TGTGCCAGCAGCCCAGACAGGGGGCTTTTACAGTTCTTC.

V and J are TRBV5-1 and TRBJ2-2, with no clear D. The germline V gene encodes CDR1 SGHRS and CDR2 YFSETQ. CDR3 length equals 13 residues. The ends were cut back, 0 bases at V and 4 bases at J, with 4 bases in the middle. The CDR3 coding sequence is TGCGCCAGCAGCTTGGCCCTCACCGGGGAGCTGTTTTTT. Translated, it gives CASSLALTGELFF.

The V call is TRBV6-4, the J call TRBJ2-7; TRBD2 agrees at 9 bases. Germline-derived CDR1 and CDR2 are MRHNA and SNTAGT. CDR3 length: 15 amino acids. Trimming took 6 bases from V and 3 from J; bases not matched to a gene: 9. This CDR3 is CASSQGLAGYYEQYF. The DNA for the CDR3 is TGTGCCAGCAGCCAGGGGCTAGCGGGGTACTACGAGCAGTACTTC.

This clone was seen just once. V usage is TRBV29-1 and J usage is TRBJ2-1; D is perhaps TRBD2 (6 bases). Trimming took off 8 bases at V and 0 bases at J, with 14 bases between the two ends. Germline V gives CDR1 SQVTM, CDR2 ANQGSEA. This CDR3 spans 14 amino acids. CDR3 loop: CSTPDGSSYNEQFF. The CDR3 nucleotides read TGCAGCACCCCGGACGGGAGCTCCTACAATGAGCAGTTCTTC.

This clone was seen just once. The chain carries TRBV7-3 and TRBJ2-2; weak D call: TRBD1 (6 bases). V dropped 6 bases and J dropped 5 bases, with 10 bases sitting between them. CDR1 and CDR2 (germline): SGHTA, FQGTGA. The CDR3 extends over 13 amino acids. This CDR3 is CASRSTGTGELFF. Written as DNA, the CDR3 is TGTGCCAGCAGGTCCACAGGGACCGGGGAGCTGTTTTTT.

J is TRBJ1-4 and V is TRBV6-1; D perhaps matches TRBD1 (6 bases). The CDR3 covers 17 residues. V was pared by 2 bases and J by 7 bases, with 20 bases between. Looked up from germline, CDR1 is MNHNS and CDR2 is SASEGT. CDR3 coding DNA: TGTGCCAGCAGTGAAATCGGGACATCATCCTTAGGTGAAAAACTGTTTTTT. Translating it yields CASSEIGTSSLGEKLFF.

The chain joins TRBV7-2 to TRBJ2-6; TRBD1 agrees at 7 bases. The J segment lost 0 bases and the V segment lost 4 bases, leaving 9 bases of the junction unmatched. The CDR3 contains 18 residues. Germline V gives CDR1 SGHTA, CDR2 FQGNSA. The CDR3 DNA is TGTGCCAGCAGCTGGGTAAAGGGGGCGTACTCTGGGGCCAACGTCCTGACTTTC. Protein sequence: CASSWVKGAYSGANVLTF.

The gene calls are TRBV19 and TRBJ2-5, with D possibly TRBD1 on 6 matching bases. The CDR3 extends over 14 amino acids. Germline V gene sequence: CDR1 LNHDA, CDR2 SQIVND (reference sequence). Trimming removed 3 bases at V and 2 bases at J, with 10 bases between. The CDR3 bases are TGTGCCAGTAGTATCCTAAGGGGGCAAGAGACCCAGTACTTC. This sequence encodes CASSILRGQETQYF. Full variable domain (remainder filled in from reference TRBV19 and TRBJ2-5): DGGITQSPKYLFRKEGQNVTLSCEQNLNHDAMYWYRQDPGQGLRLIYYSQIVNDFQKGDIAEGYSVSREKKESFPLTVTSAQKNPTAFYLCASSILRGQETQYFGPGTRLLVL.

The DNA for the CDR3 is TGTGCCAGCGGGACTAGTCTCTACGAGCAGTACTTC. Residues: CASGTSLYEQYF. This rearrangement joins TRBV21-1 to TRBJ2-7; the tabulated D call, TRBD2, remains unverified against the DNA. TRBV21-1 is termed a pseudogene. The CDR3 totals 12 residues.

The genes are TRBV5-1 and TRBJ1-1, with D possibly TRBD1 on 5 matching bases. CDR3 length: 15 residues. Germline V gives CDR1 SGHRS, CDR2 YFSETQ. Deletions cut 2 bases from V and 1 base from J, with 12 bases between. CDR3: CASSLTGTSNTEAFF. Here the CDR3 DNA reads TGCGCCAGCAGCTTAACCGGGACTTCGAACACTGAAGCTTTCTTT.

This chain joins TRBV7-9 and TRBJ2-2, with 7 nucleotides matching TRBD1. CDR3 length equals 15 residues. V lost 4 bases and J lost 5; bases outside the gene matches: 7. Germline V gene data show CDR1 as SEHNR and CDR2 as FQNEAQ (reference sequence). CDR3: CASSSRQGWTGELFF. The CDR3 DNA sequence: TGTGCCAGCAGCTCACGACAGGGTTGGACCGGGGAGCTGTTTTTT.

The rearrangement links TRBV28 to TRBJ2-7; D might be TRBD1 (5 bases). CDR3 length equals 15 residues. V was shortened by 1 base and J by 6 bases, with 16 bases between the two germline ends. Germline-derived CDR1 and CDR2 are MDHEN and SYDVKM. CDR3 bases: TGTGCCAGCAGTTTATCGTCCCAGGGCCCAGGCGAGCAGTACTTC. This encodes CASSLSSQGPGEQYF. The variable domain in full, completed from reference TRBV28 and TRBJ2-7, reads DVKVTQSSRYLVKRTGEKVFLECVQDMDHENMFWYRQDPGLGLRLIYFSYDVKMKEKGDIPEGYSVSREKKERFSLILESASTNQTSMYLCASSLSSQGPGEQYFGPGTRLTVT.

In its sample, this clone was seen once. The chain uses TRBV27 and TRBJ2-7; D unresolved. Germline CDR1 MNHEY, CDR2 SMNVEV (reference sequence). V dropped 2 bases and J dropped 2 bases, with 7 bases sitting between them. CDR3 length: 13 amino acids. The CDR3 here is CASSLRGAYEQYF. The CDR3 DNA sequence: TGTGCCAGCAGTTTACGCGGAGCCTACGAGCAGTACTTC.

In nucleotides, the CDR3 is TGCGCCAGCAGTGAGTCTACTAGCGGGAGAGAGACCCAGTACTTC. Translating gives CASSESTSGRETQYF. The V gene is TRBV10-1, the J gene TRBJ2-5; 11 positions agree with TRBD2. J lost 4 bases, V lost 0 bases, and 1 base had no gene match. CDR3 length: 15 amino acids. The germline V gene encodes CDR1 WNHNN and CDR2 SYGVQD (reference sequence).

The rearrangement joins TRBV7-2 to TRBJ1-1; the match to TRBD1 covers 12 bases. Germline CDR1 is SGHTA and CDR2 is FQGNSA. J was trimmed by 9 bases and V by 8 bases; bases with no gene match: 10. The CDR3 totals 14 residues. The CDR3 region is CASFIGGTGGKAFF. CDR3 nucleotide sequence: TGTGCCAGCTTCATCGGGGGGACAGGGGGCAAAGCTTTCTTT.

The chain is built from TRBV29-1 and TRBJ2-1; tentative D call: TRBD1 (7 bases). From germline, CDR1 is SQVTM and CDR2 ANQGSEA. V was cut by 3 bases and J by 5 bases, with 14 bases left in between. This CDR3 comprises 14 residues. The CDR3 spells CSVDGGGNHNEQFF. CDR3 DNA sequence: TGCAGCGTTGATGGAGGGGGCAACCACAATGAGCAGTTCTTC.

The rearrangement uses TRBV27 and TRBJ2-5; D call uncertain. The CDR3 spans 12 residues. From germline, CDR1 is MNHEY and CDR2 SMNVEV (reference sequence). Between the trimmed V and J ends, which lost 4 bases and 0 bases, there was a span of 3 bases. CDR3 amino acids: CASSSNQETQYF. In DNA form, the CDR3 reads TGTGCCAGCAGTTCTAACCAAGAGACCCAGTACTTC.

CDR3 loop: CASRGISGRDTGELFF. CDR3 DNA: TGTGCCAGCAGGGGAATTAGCGGGAGAGACACCGGGGAGCTGTTTTTT. V usage is TRBV2 and J usage is TRBJ2-2, with 9 positions matching TRBD2. The CDR3 loop spans 16 amino acids. V lost 6 bases to trimming and J lost 3 bases; unmatched junction nucleotides: 8. Germline CDR1 reads SNHLY; CDR2 reads FYNNEI.

This chain joins TRBV7-2 and TRBJ1-1; no clear D gene. The V gene's germline CDR1 is SGHTA and CDR2 FQGNSA. This CDR3 region has 15 residues. The V and J ends lost 2 bases and 1 base respectively, with 11 bases between them. CDR3: CASSLLLGKNTEAFF. CDR3 nucleotides: TGTGCCAGCAGCTTACTACTCGGGAAGAACACTGAAGCTTTCTTT.

The gene calls are TRBV7-2 and TRBJ2-4, with 7 bases matching TRBD2. Trimming at V came to 1 base and at J to 2 bases, leaving 14 bases not matched to a gene. This CDR3 region has 19 residues. CDR1 SGHTA and CDR2 FQGNSA come from the germline V gene. The CDR3 nucleotides read TGTGCCAGCAGCTTAGTTTGGGGATCCGGGCGGGAGTCCAAAAACATTCAGTACTTC. It encodes CASSLVWGSGRESKNIQYF.

On this clone: The same CDR3 is also encoded by other DNA sequences in this sample. This sequence joins TRBV9 and TRBJ2-7; TRBD1 aligns across 7 bases. Germline CDR1 reads SGDLS; CDR2 reads YYNGEE. Losses at the gene ends were 0 bases for V and 3 bases for J; bases not matched to a gene: 6. The CDR3 covers 15 residues. The chain's CDR3 is CASSVGPAGGYEQYF. DNA of the CDR3: TGTGCCAGCAGCGTAGGGCCAGCAGGGGGCTACGAGCAGTACTTC. Filled out from reference TRBV9 and TRBJ2-7, the complete variable domain reads DSGVTQTPKHLITATGQRVTLRCSPRSGDLSVYWYQQSLDQGLQFLIQYYNGEERAKGNILERFSAQQFPDLHSELNLSSLELGDSALYFCASSVGPAGGYEQYFGPGTRLTVT.

The rearrangement uses TRBV6-5 and TRBJ2-1; TRBD1 matches at 7 bases. The V gene end was trimmed by 6 bases and the J gene end by 10 bases; junction bases not matched to a gene: 9. This CDR3 spans 13 amino acids. Looked up from germline, CDR1 is MNHEY and CDR2 is SVGAGI. CDR3 DNA: TGTGCCAGCAGCCACGGACAGGTCCCCGAGCAGTTCTTC. Translated: CASSHGQVPEQFF.

The chain employs TRBV19 and TRBJ2-3; D is perhaps TRBD1 (6 bases). This CDR3 is 14 amino acids long. Looked up from germline, CDR1 is LNHDA and CDR2 is SQIVND (reference sequence). Trimming took 4 bases from V and 3 from J, leaving 11 bases between them. For the CDR3, the DNA is TGTGCCAGTAGTACCCGGGACAATACAGATACGCAGTATTTT. This encodes CASSTRDNTDTQYF.

The chain is built from TRBV4-1 and TRBJ2-1; TRBD2 agrees at 7 bases. The trim removed 2 bases at V and 5 bases at J, leaving 6 bases unmatched. Germline lookup yields CDR1 MGHRA and CDR2 YSYEKL. The length of the CDR3 is 15 residues. The CDR3 spells CASSQWLAVNNEQFF. The CDR3 nucleotides read TGCGCCAGCAGCCAATGGCTAGCGGTCAACAATGAGCAGTTCTTC.

V is TRBV28 and J is TRBJ1-5; D possibly corresponds to TRBD1 (5 bases). From germline, CDR1 is MDHEN and CDR2 SYDVKM. CDR3 length equals 14 residues. V lost 2 bases, J lost 7 bases, and 12 bases lay in between. CDR3 loop: CASSLREGKQPQHF. As DNA, the CDR3 is TGTGCCAGCAGTTTAAGGGAGGGGAAGCAGCCCCAGCATTTT.

This clone was seen only once. The chain combines TRBV27 with TRBJ2-3; 15 bases are a match to TRBD2. The length of the CDR3 is 16 residues. V was pared by 6 bases and J by 4 bases, with 5 bases of the junction left unmatched. Germline values: CDR1 MNHEY, CDR2 SMNVEV (reference sequence). As DNA, the CDR3 is TGTGCCAGCAGGAGGACTAGCGGGAGGGTGGCAGATACGCAGTATTTT. Translated, it gives CASRRTSGRVADTQYF.

This clone was seen more than once but under ten times. The chain carries TRBV2 and TRBJ2-3; TRBD1 matches at 10 bases. The ends lost 7 bases at V and 2 bases at J; junction bases unmatched: 6. The CDR3 is made up of 15 amino acids. Germline V gene lookup returns CDR1 SNHLY and CDR2 FYNNEI. The CDR3 spells CASNRDRGTTDTQYF. CDR3 nucleotides: TGTGCCAGCAACCGGGACAGGGGTACCACAGATACGCAGTATTTT.